Listed here are 15 T cell receptor beta chains from one sample, sequenced in a study of T cells expressing NK-cell markers. TCRdb reprocessed the 5' RACE reads and stores each CDR3 protein as one record, lacking DNA. The repertoire table contains some 460,000 distinct CDR3 sequences. What was sequenced was blood T cells: a sorted CD56 or NKG2C T cell subset, CD4+ or CD8+ T cells, or bulk PBMC T cells (not recorded which). The receptors were sampled from a woman between 45 and 65 years old in good health.

This rearrangement joins TRBV24-1 to TRBJ1-1; lacking DNA, the TRBD1 call made by TCRdb goes unchecked. CDR1 and CDR2 (germline): KGHDR, SFDVKD. This CDR3 has 13 amino acids. CDR3 protein: CATSDPGYTEAFF.

CDR3 region: CASSHRINRKPYNEQFF. The V and J genes are TRBV3-1 and TRBJ2-1. Germline V gene sequence: CDR1 LGHDT, CDR2 YNNKEL (reference sequence). The CDR3 loop spans 17 amino acids.

This chain joins TRBV20-1 and TRBJ1-6. Germline values: CDR1 DFQATT, CDR2 SNEGSKA (reference sequence). This CDR3 is 14 amino acids long. CDR3 sequence reads: CSAREPFYNSPLHF.

The rearrangement joins TRBV4-1 to TRBJ1-1; the TCRdb call, TRBD1, lacks DNA for checking. Germline assignment: CDR1 MGHRA and CDR2 YSYEKL. The CDR3 is 14 residues long. The CDR3 sequence is CASSQDGGDTEAFF.

The chain carries TRBV6-5 and TRBJ2-3. The CDR3 has 13 amino acids. Germline lookup yields CDR1 MNHEY and CDR2 SVGAGI. This chain's CDR3 is CASKGGFGDTQYF.

The chain has TRBV7-2 and TRBJ2-3; the TCRdb D gene call, TRBD1, has no DNA to confirm it. CDR1 is SGHTA and CDR2 is FQGNSA in the germline V gene. This CDR3 spans 14 amino acids. CDR3 region: CASSLGAAVDTQYF. Filled out from reference TRBV7-2 and TRBJ2-3, the complete variable domain reads GAGVSQSPSNKVTEKGKDVELRCDPISGHTALYWYRQSLGQGLEFLIYFQGNSAPDKSGLPSDRFSAERTGGSVSTLTIQRTQQEDSAVYLCASSLGAAVDTQYFGPGTRLTVL.

V and J are TRBV24-1 and TRBJ2-3. The germline CDR1 and CDR2 sequences are KGHDR and SFDVKD. There are 13 residues in the CDR3. The CDR3 sequence is CATSGPFTDTQYF.

This chain connects TRBV20-1 to TRBJ1-3. CDR3 length equals 14 residues. Germline V gene data show CDR1 as DFQATT and CDR2 as SNEGSKA (reference sequence). This CDR3 reads CSARGHSGGNTIYF.

V and J are TRBV2 and TRBJ2-3; as DNA is missing, the TRBD1 call by TCRdb cannot be tested. The CDR3 has 15 residues. Germline V gene lookup returns CDR1 SNHLY and CDR2 FYNNEI. The CDR3: CASSDRQGATDTQYF.

The rearrangement uses TRBV20-1 and TRBJ2-3; TCRdb selects TRBD2, and the lack of DNA leaves this call unchecked. Germline CDR1 and CDR2: DFQATT and SNEGSKA (reference sequence). The CDR3 is 16 residues long. CDR3 loop: CSAREKRVLLTDTQYF.

The rearrangement uses TRBV6-1 and TRBJ2-3; TCRdb indicates TRBD1, and absent DNA this call remains unverified. Germline V CDR1 and CDR2: MNHNS, SASEGT. The CDR3 totals 16 residues. CDR3 sequence: CASSEVGTTSTDTQYF.

The V call is TRBV12-3 or TRBV12-4, the J call TRBJ2-1; TCRdb gives TRBD2 as the D gene, but with no DNA this cannot be confirmed. This CDR3 spans 15 amino acids. The CDR3 protein is CASSLSGRALNEQFF.

This chain joins TRBV6-5 and TRBJ1-1; TCRdb lists TRBD1, though no DNA is available to test this call. Germline V gene lookup returns CDR1 MNHEY and CDR2 SVGAGI. The CDR3 totals 18 residues. The CDR3 loop is CASSYSPGQLNSNTEAFF.

V and J are TRBV7-8 and TRBJ2-5; the TCRdb D gene call, TRBD2, has no DNA to confirm it. Germline V gene sequence: CDR1 SGHVS, CDR2 FQNEAQ. The CDR3 contains 16 residues. This CDR3 reads CASSLVSLADQETQYF.

This rearrangement joins TRBV5-1 to TRBJ1-1; TCRdb lists TRBD1, though no DNA is available to test this call. Germline assignment: CDR1 SGHRS and CDR2 YFSETQ. The length of the CDR3 is 15 residues. The CDR3 protein is CASSLGWTGAGEAFF.